The 15 T cell receptor beta chains below were found in one sample sequenced in a study of cytomegalovirus exposure and HLA in healthy donors. This table comes from immunoSEQ multiplex PCR, and its TCRdb copy is limited to in-frame clones, with some not included. In the table there are 100,000 to 150,000 clones, over 90% of which are singletons. What was sequenced was PBMCs. The receptors derive from a woman between 18 and 30 years old in good health and CMV-seronegative.

The chain employs TRBV11-2 and TRBJ2-1, with D perhaps matching TRBD2 (6 bases). The V end was cut by 3 bases, the J end by 5 bases, with 14 bases between. This CDR3 has 15 residues. The V gene's germline CDR1 is SGHAT and CDR2 FQNNGV. In DNA, the CDR3 is TGTGCCAGCAGCTTTCCTCTTAGGACTAACAATGAGCAGTTCTTC. Encoded protein: CASSFPLRTNNEQFF.

In DNA form, the CDR3 reads TGTGCCTGGGAAGTGGGACTAGAAACAGATACGCAGTATTTT. It specifies CAWEVGLETDTQYF. The chain combines TRBV30 with TRBJ2-3; 8 bases agree with TRBD2. Trimming took 5 bases from V and 3 from J; bases not matched to a gene: 7. The CDR3 extends over 14 amino acids. From germline, CDR1 is GTSNPN and CDR2 SVGIG (reference sequence).

This sequence joins TRBV30 and TRBJ2-7, with 15 positions matching TRBD2. Trimming removed 3 bases from V and 4 bases from J; junction bases left unmatched: 4. This CDR3 is built from 15 residues. The germline gives CDR1 GTSNPN, CDR2 SVGIG (reference sequence). CDR3: CAWSLGLAGGYEQYF. CDR3 nucleotides: TGTGCCTGGAGCCTCGGACTAGCGGGGGGGTACGAGCAGTACTTC.

The chain employs TRBV21-1 and TRBJ1-2; the D call in the table, TRBD1, was not verified against the DNA. TRBV21-1 is deemed a pseudogene. CDR3 length: 14 residues. This CDR3 reads CVTGRAGAFDGYTF. The CDR3 nucleotides are TGTGTCACGGGAAGGGCAGGGGCTTTCGATGGCTACACCTTC.

The rearrangement joins TRBV28 to TRBJ2-1, with 10 bases aligning to TRBD1. The CDR3 runs to 16 residues. The V and J ends lost 3 bases and 1 base, in that order; junction bases with no gene match: 3. Germline CDR1 and CDR2: MDHEN and SYDVKM. CDR3 residues: CASSFRDRGSYNEQFF. Written as DNA, the CDR3 is TGTGCCAGCAGTTTTCGGGACAGGGGTTCCTACAATGAGCAGTTCTTC.

This chain joins TRBV27 and TRBJ2-1; 11 bases fit TRBD1. V lost 5 bases, J lost 3 bases, and 12 bases stayed unmatched. The CDR3 covers 18 residues. Germline CDR1 reads MNHEY; CDR2 reads SMNVEV (reference sequence). Here the CDR3 reads CASSHNYGQGANYNEQFF. CDR3 nucleotides: TGTGCCAGCAGTCATAACTATGGACAGGGGGCGAACTACAATGAGCAGTTCTTC.

The V and J genes are TRBV7-9 and TRBJ2-1; 10 bases match TRBD1. The V gene end was trimmed by 5 bases and the J gene end by 0 bases; junction bases not matched to a gene: 4. Germline CDR1 and CDR2: SEHNR and FQNEAQ (reference sequence). The CDR3 extends over 16 amino acids. The CDR3 DNA sequence: TGTGCCAGCAGCCGACAGGGGGCCAGCTCCTACAATGAGCAGTTCTTC. Translating it yields CASSRQGASSYNEQFF.

The chain is built from TRBV27 and TRBJ2-1, with a tentative D call TRBD2 (6 bases). Germline-derived CDR1 and CDR2 are MNHEY and SMNVEV (reference sequence). V was pared by 5 bases and J by 7 bases, with 9 bases between. This CDR3 region has 12 residues. The CDR3 DNA is TGTGCCAGCAGTGCCCGGGGGAATGAGCAGTTCTTC. Protein: CASSARGNEQFF.

This clone came up a few times. The J gene is TRBJ2-7, the V gene TRBV5-4; D is perhaps TRBD2 (6 bases). Germline CDR1 SGHNT, CDR2 YYREEE (reference sequence). The CDR3 runs to 12 residues. The V end was cut by 3 bases, the J end by 6 bases, with 10 bases between. CDR3 sequence (DNA): TGTGCCAGCAGCTCCCCCGGGAGCGAGCAGTACTTC. It codes for CASSSPGSEQYF.

The J gene is TRBJ1-4, the V gene TRBV6-1; D is perhaps TRBD1 (6 bases). Germline values: CDR1 MNHNS, CDR2 SASEGT. The V gene lost 1 base and the J gene lost 6 bases, with 15 bases spanning the gap. The CDR3 totals 16 residues. The CDR3 protein is CASSEVFGRGYEKLFF. The CDR3, as DNA: TGTGCCAGCAGTGAAGTATTTGGCAGGGGTTATGAAAAACTGTTTTTT.

The chain carries TRBV12-2 and TRBJ2-6; TRBD2, the table's D call, was not compared with the DNA. TRBV12-2 is listed as a pseudogene. The CDR3 consists of 19 residues. CDR3 DNA: TGTGCAAGTCGCTTAGTGCGGGAGGGGTGGGTCTCTGGGGCCAACGTCCTGACTTTC. Its protein product is CASRLVREGWVSGANVLTF.

This chain uses TRBV5-1 with TRBJ1-5; 7 positions agree with TRBD1. The CDR3 consists of 16 residues. Unmatched junction bases numbered 7, after V lost 4 bases and J lost 0 bases. The V gene's germline CDR1 is SGHRS and CDR2 YFSETQ. CDR3 coding DNA: TGCGCCAGCAGCGTGACAGGGCCCTCTAGCAATCAGCCCCAGCATTTT. This encodes CASSVTGPSSNQPQHF. Using reference TRBV5-1 and TRBJ1-5 for the parts outside the CDR3, the full variable domain is KAGVTQTPRYLIKTRGQQVTLSCSPISGHRSVSWYQQTPGQGLQFLFEYFSETQRNKGNFPGRFSGRQFSNSRSEMNVSTLELGDSALYLCASSVTGPSSNQPQHFGDGTRLSIL.

This chain connects TRBV4-1 to TRBJ1-5; a weak D match, TRBD1 (5 bases). Germline CDR1 and CDR2: MGHRA and YSYEKL. This CDR3 has 15 residues. Trimming took 2 bases from V and 7 from J, leaving 15 bases between them. CDR3: CASSQTNLRAQPQHF. The CDR3 DNA follows: TGCGCCAGCAGCCAAACAAACCTCAGGGCACAGCCCCAGCATTTT.

CDR3 protein: CASTGQGLGYTF. The CDR3 coding sequence is TGCGCCAGCACAGGGCAGGGGTTAGGCTACACCTTC. The rearrangement uses TRBV10-2 and TRBJ1-2; weak D call: TRBD1 (6 bases). The germline V and J ends were trimmed by 7 bases and 8 bases, with 14 bases remaining between them. There are 12 residues in the CDR3. CDR1 is WSHSY, CDR2 SAAADI, per germline.

The chain couples TRBV11-2 to TRBJ2-7, with 7 bases fitting TRBD1. The germline gives CDR1 SGHAT, CDR2 FQNNGV. Trimming at V came to 5 bases and at J to 2 bases, leaving 9 bases not matched to a gene. The CDR3 has 15 residues. Here the CDR3 reads CASSPEPGQPYEQYF. In nucleotides, the CDR3 is TGTGCCAGCAGCCCCGAACCGGGACAGCCCTACGAGCAGTACTTC.